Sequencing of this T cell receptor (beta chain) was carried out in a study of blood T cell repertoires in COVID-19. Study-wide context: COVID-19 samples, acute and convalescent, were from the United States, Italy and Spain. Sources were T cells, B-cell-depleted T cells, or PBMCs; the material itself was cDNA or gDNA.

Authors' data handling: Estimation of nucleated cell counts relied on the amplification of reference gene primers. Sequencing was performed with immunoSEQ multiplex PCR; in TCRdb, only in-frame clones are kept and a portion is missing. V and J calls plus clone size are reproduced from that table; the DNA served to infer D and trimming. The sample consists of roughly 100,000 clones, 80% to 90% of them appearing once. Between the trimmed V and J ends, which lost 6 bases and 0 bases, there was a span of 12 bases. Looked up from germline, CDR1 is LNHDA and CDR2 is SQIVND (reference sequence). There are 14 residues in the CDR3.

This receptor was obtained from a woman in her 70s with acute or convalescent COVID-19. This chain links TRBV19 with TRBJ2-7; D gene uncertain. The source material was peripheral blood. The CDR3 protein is CASSPNSYSYEQYF. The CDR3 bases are TGTGCCAGTAGCCCAAATAGCTACTCCTACGAGCAGTACTTC.